These 9 T cell receptor beta chains share one sample of origin, sequenced in a study of cytomegalovirus exposure and HLA in healthy donors. Amplification used 60 Vbeta primers and 13 Jbeta primers. Repertoires were generated with immunoSEQ multiplex PCR, while TCRdb's copy carries only in-frame clones and drops some. Of approximately 170,000 clones listed, around 78% are singletons. Specimen: PBMCs. These receptor sequences come from a woman in her thirties or forties in good health and CMV-seronegative.

This clone has just one count. This chain joins TRBV5-1 and TRBJ2-7, with a tentative D call TRBD2 (7 bases). The V gene lost 0 bases and the J gene lost 2 bases, with 9 bases spanning the gap. The length of the CDR3 is 14 residues. Germline V CDR1 and CDR2: SGHRS, YFSETQ. Here the CDR3 reads CASSLEGGTYEQYF. CDR3 coding DNA: TGCGCCAGCAGCTTGGAGGGGGGGACCTACGAGCAGTACTTC.

This clone was picked up a small number of times. The rearrangement links TRBV14 to TRBJ2-1; 8 nucleotides line up with TRBD2. The length of the CDR3 is 15 residues. Trimming removed 4 bases from V and 1 base from J; junction bases left unmatched: 3. Germline V gene data show CDR1 as SGHDN and CDR2 as FVKESK. The CDR3, as DNA: TGTGCCAGCAGCCTTACTAGCGGTTCCTACAATGAGCAGTTCTTC. This sequence encodes CASSLTSGSYNEQFF. The complete variable domain, with remaining parts taken from reference TRBV14 and TRBJ2-1, reads EAGVTQFPSHSVIEKGQTVTLRCDPISGHDNLYWYRRVMGKEIKFLLHFVKESKQDESGMPNNRFLAERTGGTYSTLKVQPAELEDSGVYFCASSLTSGSYNEQFFGPGTRLTVL.

The chain couples TRBV11-2 to TRBJ1-2; 12 bases fit TRBD1. The CDR3 loop spans 16 amino acids. Germline V lookup: CDR1 SGHAT, CDR2 FQNNGV. V lost 4 bases and J lost 2; bases outside the gene matches: 5. CDR3 sequence reads: CASSSGTGGKNYGYTF. The CDR3 DNA reads TGTGCCAGCAGCTCGGGGACAGGGGGCAAGAACTATGGCTACACCTTC.

This rearrangement joins TRBV7-9 to TRBJ1-1; D gene unclear. The CDR3 is 14 amino acids. Germline CDR1 is SEHNR and CDR2 is FQNEAQ (reference sequence). Trimming cost V 3 bases and J 0 bases, with 8 bases left between them. The CDR3 region is CASSLYGMNTEAFF. The CDR3 bases are TGTGCCAGCAGCTTGTACGGTATGAACACTGAAGCTTTCTTT.

The chain has TRBV7-2 and TRBJ1-2, with a weak D call TRBD1 (5 bases). V lost 1 base and J 4 bases, leaving 13 bases between the germline ends. CDR3 length: 15 amino acids. The germline V gene has CDR1 SGHTA and CDR2 FQGNSA. CDR3 region: CASSLGPTDLYGYTF. For the CDR3, the DNA is TGTGCCAGCAGCTTAGGGCCGACAGATCTCTATGGCTACACCTTC. Filled out from reference TRBV7-2 and TRBJ1-2, the complete variable domain reads GAGVSQSPSNKVTEKGKDVELRCDPISGHTALYWYRQSLGQGLEFLIYFQGNSAPDKSGLPSDRFSAERTGGSVSTLTIQRTQQEDSAVYLCASSLGPTDLYGYTFGSGTRLTVV.

This clone was seen a handful of times. This chain uses TRBV30 with TRBJ1-2, with D unclear. Germline values: CDR1 GTSNPN, CDR2 SVGIG (reference sequence). The length of the CDR3 is 14 residues. V lost 0 bases and J 5 bases, leaving 13 bases between the germline ends. The CDR3: CAWSVAADTYGYTF. CDR3 in DNA: TGTGCCTGGAGTGTCGCAGCAGACACTTATGGCTACACCTTC. Looking up the rest from reference TRBV30 and TRBJ1-2 gives the full variable domain: SQTIHQWPATLVQPVGSPLSLECTVEGTSNPNLYWYRQAAGRGLQLLFYSVGIGQISSEVPQNLSASRPQDRQFILSSKKLLLSDSGFYLCAWSVAADTYGYTFGSGTRLTVV.

In DNA, the CDR3 is TGTGCCTGGAGTCCGGGAGGCCGCGGCACAGATACGCAGTATTTT. This gives the protein CAWSPGGRGTDTQYF. The chain employs TRBV30 and TRBJ2-3; TRBD2 agrees at 7 bases. The CDR3 totals 15 residues. The V gene's germline CDR1 is GTSNPN and CDR2 SVGIG (reference sequence). J gave up 1 base and V 2 bases, and 6 bases lay outside the gene matches.

The V gene is TRBV2, the J gene TRBJ2-3; 8 bases align to TRBD2. CDR1 is SNHLY and CDR2 is FYNNEI in the germline V gene. Trimming cost V 5 bases and J 6 bases; bases outside gene matches: 10. This CDR3 has 15 amino acids. For the CDR3, the DNA is TGTGCCAGCAGTCCCGGGGGGGGCGTAGAGGATACGCAGTATTTT. Its protein product is CASSPGGGVEDTQYF.

The CDR3 DNA is TGTGCCAGCAGTTCCATACAGGGGGCCGACGGCTACACCTTC. Residues: CASSSIQGADGYTF. The J gene is TRBJ1-2, the V gene TRBV28; TRBD1 agrees at 9 bases. Trimming cost V 4 bases and J 8 bases; bases outside gene matches: 8. The CDR3 length is 14 residues. Looked up from germline, CDR1 is MDHEN and CDR2 is SYDVKM.